This entry features one T cell receptor (beta chain) sequence. The antigen is undetermined. Trimming removed 3 bases at V and 9 bases at J, with 9 bases between. The CDR3 totals 12 residues. This sample is drawn from a study of blood T cells in healthy people across ages. Every sample gave at least 6 micrograms of total RNA when it was extracted. The second PCR ran roughly 6 to 12 cycles with a sample-barcoded 5' primer and J-beta primers. In TCRdb, the 5' RACE reads were re-called with MiXCR into one record per CDR3 protein. Among around 1.7 million distinct CDR3 sequences listed, about 28% were seen once. Findings and limits, study-wide: Samples with more naive T cells showed higher observed beta diversity. Across the age range, TCR beta diversity per million T cells fell in a roughly linear way.

This clonotype was obtained from a woman in her twenties or thirties in good health. Input material: blood. V usage is TRBV12-3 or TRBV12-4 and J usage is TRBJ1-5; D is unclear. CDR3 sequence (DNA): TGTGCCAGCAGTTTGAACCCCTGGCCCCAGCATTTT. This codes for CASSLNPWPQHF.